This TCR beta chain came from a study of tumor and adjacent non-tumor tissue in lung cancer. The library came from three nested PCR rounds adapted from ARM-PCR protocols. TCRdb reprocessed the multiplex PCR reads with MiXCR, giving one entry per CDR3 protein. The sample carries almost 75,000 distinct CDR3 sequences, around 70% recorded once. Regarding this clonotype: With a much larger clone just one base away, this may be a read error. Here the CDR3 omits its conserved ending phenylalanine or tryptophan, so a read error is the likely source.

The germline V gene has CDR1 SGHNT and CDR2 YYREEE (reference sequence). V lost 10 bases, J lost 4 bases, and 9 bases stayed unmatched. CDR3 length: 14 residues. This sample's RNA came from whole unsorted tissue. More than 3 cm separated this lung sample from the edge of the tumor. Newly diagnosed lung cancer patients had thoracic surgery in China, August–November 2014, without prior chemotherapy. This chain joins TRBV5-4 and TRBJ2-2; 8 bases match TRBD2. This receptor was identified in a woman in her 50s with non-small cell lung cancer. The sequenced sample consisted of distant non-tumor lung tissue. The CDR3 nucleotides read TGTGCCGCAGCGGGGGCCTCGGGCACCGGGGAGCTGTTTCTT. The encoded protein is CAAAGASGTGELFL.